A selection of T cell receptor beta chains follows, all from one sample in a study of OX40 agonist ivuxolimab in advanced cancers. Profiling relied on immunoSEQ multiplex PCR, and the TCRdb table lists in-frame clones only, not all of them. The data show 55,000 to 60,000 clones, over 90% seen once. The sample consisted of CD4+ or CD8+ T cells sorted from blood, taken in a trial of the OX40 agonist ivuxolimab. These receptors all stem from an adult with an advanced solid tumor such as melanoma, head and neck, liver or kidney cancer. The CDR3 runs from the conserved cysteine through the conserved F or W. Each record gives: J gene, CDR3 length, D gene, V gene, clone size, CDR3 protein, CDR3 DNA. A D gene is named only where the DNA matches it firmly. The size entry is marked missing in some rows and otherwise reads once, few, many or a size class.

j_call: TRBJ2-7; cdr3_length: 14; d_call: TRBD1; v_call: TRBV2; clone_size: large; cdr3_aa: CASSSDRDGHEQYF; cdr3_nt: TGTGCCAGCAGTTCAGACAGGGACGGTCACGAGCAGTACTTC
j_call: TRBJ2-7; cdr3_length: 15; d_call: TRBD2; v_call: TRBV4-3; clone_size: .; cdr3_aa: CASSQWTSRSYEQYF; cdr3_nt: TGCGCCAGCAGCCAATGGACTAGCCGGAGCTACGAGCAGTACTTC
j_call: TRBJ1-3; cdr3_length: 16; d_call: .; v_call: TRBV5-4; clone_size: .; cdr3_aa: CASSNSWDNKGNTIYF; cdr3_nt: TGTGCCAGCAGCAATAGTTGGGACAATAAAGGAAACACCATATATTTT
j_call: TRBJ1-2; cdr3_length: 10; d_call: .; v_call: TRBV9; clone_size: .; cdr3_aa: CASGEGSYTF; cdr3_nt: TGTGCCAGCGGGGAGGGGAGCTACACCTTC
j_call: TRBJ2-3; cdr3_length: 18; d_call: TRBD2; v_call: TRBV28; clone_size: .; cdr3_aa: CASSLRLAGDVGSDTQYF; cdr3_nt: TGTGCCAGCAGTTTAAGACTAGCGGGAGACGTGGGCTCAGATACGCAGTATTTT
j_call: TRBJ2-7; cdr3_length: 11; d_call: .; v_call: TRBV10-3; clone_size: .; cdr3_aa: CAIKESYEQYF; cdr3_nt: TGTGCCATCAAAGAATCCTACGAGCAGTACTTC
j_call: TRBJ2-7; cdr3_length: 16; d_call: .; v_call: TRBV5-6; clone_size: .; cdr3_aa: CASSPGGPSSRYEQYF; cdr3_nt: TGTGCCAGCAGCCCCGGTGGGCCTTCGAGCCGCTACGAGCAGTACTTC
j_call: TRBJ2-1; cdr3_length: 16; d_call: TRBD1; v_call: TRBV5-1; clone_size: .; cdr3_aa: CASSDSQGGTYSEQFF; cdr3_nt: TGCGCCAGCTCAGACTCACAGGGGGGCACTTATAGTGAGCAGTTCTTC
j_call: TRBJ2-7; cdr3_length: 15; d_call: .; v_call: TRBV6-1; clone_size: .; cdr3_aa: CASPPTGARSYEQYF; cdr3_nt: TGTGCCAGCCCTCCCACTGGGGCTCGCTCCTACGAGCAGTACTTC
j_call: TRBJ2-1; cdr3_length: 14; d_call: .; v_call: TRBV29-1; clone_size: .; cdr3_aa: CSARLWGGYNEQFF; cdr3_nt: TGCAGCGCGCGGCTGTGGGGAGGCTACAATGAGCAGTTCTTC
j_call: TRBJ2-7; cdr3_length: 15; d_call: TRBD2; v_call: TRBV27; clone_size: .; cdr3_aa: CASSLGLAGIYEQYF; cdr3_nt: TGTGCCAGCAGTTTGGGACTAGCGGGGATCTACGAGCAGTACTTC
j_call: TRBJ2-7; cdr3_length: 15; d_call: .; v_call: TRBV2; clone_size: .; cdr3_aa: CASRSTTGKGYEQYF; cdr3_nt: TGTGCCAGCAGGTCCACGACAGGAAAGGGCTACGAGCAGTACTTC
j_call: TRBJ2-1; cdr3_length: 14; d_call: .; v_call: TRBV4-3; clone_size: once; cdr3_aa: CASSQAGSYNEQFF; cdr3_nt: TGCGCCAGCAGCCAAGCGGGCTCTTACAATGAGCAGTTCTTC
j_call: TRBJ2-2; cdr3_length: 15; d_call: .; v_call: TRBV2; clone_size: .; cdr3_aa: CASIPGRGNTGELFF; cdr3_nt: TGTGCCAGCATTCCCGGCAGGGGAAACACCGGGGAGCTGTTTTTT
j_call: TRBJ2-5; cdr3_length: 16; d_call: .; v_call: TRBV4-3; clone_size: .; cdr3_aa: CASSHRTSGILETQYF; cdr3_nt: TGCGCCAGCAGCCATAGAACCTCGGGGATTTTGGAGACCCAGTACTTC
j_call: TRBJ2-2; cdr3_length: 15; d_call: .; v_call: TRBV15; clone_size: .; cdr3_aa: CATSRENKITGELFF; cdr3_nt: TGTGCCACCAGCAGAGAAAATAAGATTACCGGGGAGCTGTTTTTT
j_call: TRBJ2-4; cdr3_length: 18; d_call: TRBD2; v_call: TRBV28; clone_size: .; cdr3_aa: CASSLWLAGGPERNIQYF; cdr3_nt: TGTGCCAGCAGTTTATGGTTAGCGGGAGGCCCAGAGAGGAACATTCAGTACTTC
j_call: TRBJ2-2; cdr3_length: 15; d_call: TRBD2; v_call: TRBV19; clone_size: .; cdr3_aa: CASRTSGANTGELFF; cdr3_nt: TGTGCCAGTAGAACGAGCGGGGCGAACACCGGGGAGCTGTTTTTT
j_call: TRBJ1-1; cdr3_length: 16; d_call: TRBD1; v_call: TRBV19; clone_size: .; cdr3_aa: CASSIGRDRGGTEAFF; cdr3_nt: TGTGCCAGTAGTATTGGGCGGGACAGGGGCGGCACTGAAGCTTTCTTT
j_call: TRBJ2-7; cdr3_length: 18; d_call: .; v_call: TRBV5-5; clone_size: .; cdr3_aa: CASSWRFRGPPTSYEQYF; cdr3_nt: TGTGCCAGCAGCTGGCGTTTTAGGGGCCCTCCGACCTCCTACGAGCAGTACTTC
j_call: TRBJ1-1; cdr3_length: 16; d_call: .; v_call: TRBV4-1; clone_size: .; cdr3_aa: CASSHKEGILDTEAFF; cdr3_nt: TGCGCCAGCAGCCATAAGGAGGGGATCTTGGACACTGAAGCTTTCTTT
j_call: TRBJ1-5; cdr3_length: 19; d_call: TRBD1; v_call: TRBV23-1; clone_size: .; cdr3_aa: CASSQSAGQGLKSNQPQHF; cdr3_nt: TGCGCCAGCAGTCAATCCGCTGGACAGGGGTTGAAAAGCAATCAGCCCCAGCATTTT
j_call: TRBJ2-1; cdr3_length: 17; d_call: .; v_call: TRBV7-6; clone_size: .; cdr3_aa: CASSLMLGPGTYNEQFF; cdr3_nt: TGTGCCAGCAGCTTGATGTTGGGGCCAGGCACCTACAATGAGCAGTTCTTC
j_call: TRBJ2-5; cdr3_length: 14; d_call: .; v_call: TRBV28; clone_size: .; cdr3_aa: CATERPFSAETQYF; cdr3_nt: TGTGCCACCGAGAGACCCTTTAGCGCTGAGACCCAGTACTTC
j_call: TRBJ2-7; cdr3_length: 15; d_call: .; v_call: TRBV13; clone_size: once; cdr3_aa: CASSSGTGGADEQYF; cdr3_nt: TGTGCCAGCAGCTCCGGGACTGGGGGCGCCGACGAGCAGTACTTC
j_call: TRBJ1-2; cdr3_length: 12; d_call: .; v_call: TRBV29-1; clone_size: .; cdr3_aa: CSVEMGSLDYTF; cdr3_nt: TGCAGCGTTGAGATGGGGAGCCTCGACTACACCTTC
j_call: TRBJ2-1; cdr3_length: 14; d_call: TRBD1; v_call: TRBV7-9; clone_size: .; cdr3_aa: CASSPRGPANEQFF; cdr3_nt: TGTGCCAGCAGCCCTAGGGGGCCTGCCAATGAGCAGTTCTTC
j_call: TRBJ1-3; cdr3_length: 14; d_call: TRBD1; v_call: TRBV4-3; clone_size: .; cdr3_aa: CASSPGTAGNTIYF; cdr3_nt: TGCGCCAGCAGCCCCGGGACAGCTGGAAACACCATATATTTT
j_call: TRBJ2-3; cdr3_length: 15; d_call: TRBD2; v_call: TRBV2; clone_size: .; cdr3_aa: CASSGTSGSVDTQYF; cdr3_nt: TGTGCCAGCAGTGGGACTAGCGGGAGTGTGGATACGCAGTATTTT
j_call: TRBJ1-1; cdr3_length: 15; d_call: TRBD1; v_call: TRBV19; clone_size: .; cdr3_aa: CASRIPGQGNTEAFF; cdr3_nt: TGTGCCAGCCGTATTCCGGGACAGGGAAACACTGAAGCTTTCTTT
j_call: TRBJ2-1; cdr3_length: 18; d_call: TRBD2; v_call: TRBV4-2; clone_size: .; cdr3_aa: CASSLGLAGGVGSNEQFF; cdr3_nt: TGTGCCAGCAGCCTGGGACTAGCGGGAGGGGTTGGGTCCAATGAGCAGTTCTTC
j_call: TRBJ2-7; cdr3_length: 13; d_call: TRBD1; v_call: TRBV29-1; clone_size: .; cdr3_aa: CSVQTGRDYEQYF; cdr3_nt: TGCAGCGTTCAGACAGGGAGAGACTACGAGCAGTACTTC
j_call: TRBJ2-1; cdr3_length: 17; d_call: .; v_call: TRBV7-8; clone_size: .; cdr3_aa: CASSLGASASSYNEQFF; cdr3_nt: TGTGCCAGCAGCTTAGGTGCCAGCGCGAGCTCCTACAATGAGCAGTTCTTC
j_call: TRBJ2-7; cdr3_length: 14; d_call: .; v_call: TRBV6-1; clone_size: .; cdr3_aa: CAIPGQLFPYEQYF; cdr3_nt: TGTGCCATACCGGGCCAATTATTTCCCTACGAGCAGTACTTC